Presented here are 18 T cell receptor beta chains from one specimen sequenced in a study of technical replicates of blood from a few donors. Measured with immunoSEQ multiplex PCR; TCRdb has only the in-frame clones, and not every one. The table lists some 98,000 clones, almost 96% of them singletons. Source material: T cells isolated from PBMCs. All receptors come from a human donor in good health.

This sequence joins TRBV5-1 and TRBJ1-2; weak D call: TRBD1 (5 bases). V was cut by 0 bases and J by 3 bases, with 9 bases left in between. CDR1 is SGHRS and CDR2 is YFSETQ in the germline V gene. This CDR3 is built from 14 residues. For the CDR3, the DNA is TGCGCCAGCAGCTTGGTTGGGGGGGACTATGGCTACACCTTC. It codes for CASSLVGGDYGYTF. Together with reference TRBV5-1 and TRBJ1-2, the CDR3 gives the full variable domain: KAGVTQTPRYLIKTRGQQVTLSCSPISGHRSVSWYQQTPGQGLQFLFEYFSETQRNKGNFPGRFSGRQFSNSRSEMNVSTLELGDSALYLCASSLVGGDYGYTFGSGTRLTVV.

The chain combines TRBV2 with TRBJ2-3, with 7 bases matching TRBD1. V trimming: 9 bases; J trimming: 5 bases; junction bases outside the gene matches: 11. The germline V gene encodes CDR1 SNHLY and CDR2 FYNNEI. The CDR3 runs 14 residues. CDR3 amino acids: CASLRTGPGDTQYF. The CDR3 DNA is TGTGCCAGTCTTCGGACAGGACCTGGAGATACGCAGTATTTT.

The gene calls are TRBV5-4 and TRBJ1-1; 10 positions match TRBD1. Germline V CDR1 and CDR2: SGHNT, YYREEE (reference sequence). The V gene end was trimmed by 3 bases and the J gene end by 1 base; junction bases not matched to a gene: 0. This CDR3 has 14 residues. Here the CDR3 reads CASSWDRGNTEAFF. CDR3 nucleotide sequence: TGTGCCAGCAGCTGGGACAGGGGGAACACTGAAGCTTTCTTT.

This sequence joins TRBV14 and TRBJ2-3, with TRBD2 as a possible D gene (6 bases). The CDR3 is 13 amino acids. The V end lost 7 bases, the J end lost 2 bases, and 10 bases lay between the germline ends. Germline CDR1 and CDR2: SGHDN and FVKESK. The CDR3 DNA reads TGTGCCAGCACCGGGGGATACACAGATACGCAGTATTTT. Protein sequence: CASTGGYTDTQYF.

The chain is built from TRBV5-1 and TRBJ2-7, with D perhaps TRBD2 (6 bases). The CDR3 consists of 13 residues. The V end lost 5 bases, the J end lost 1 base, and 10 bases lay between the germline ends. In germline, CDR1 is SGHRS, CDR2 YFSETQ. DNA for the CDR3: TGCGCCAGCAGATCTAGCGTTTCCTACGAGCAGTACTTC. Translated: CASRSSVSYEQYF. Together with reference TRBV5-1 and TRBJ2-7, the CDR3 gives the full variable domain: KAGVTQTPRYLIKTRGQQVTLSCSPISGHRSVSWYQQTPGQGLQFLFEYFSETQRNKGNFPGRFSGRQFSNSRSEMNVSTLELGDSALYLCASRSSVSYEQYFGPGTRLTVT.

The CDR3, as DNA: TGTGCCAGCAGTCCCCAGGGGGGACAGCCCCAGCATTTT. Amino acid sequence: CASSPQGGQPQHF. The chain has TRBV6-6 and TRBJ1-5, with 7 bases aligning to TRBD1. J lost 7 bases, V lost 5 bases, and 5 bases had no gene match. Germline CDR1 reads MNHNY; CDR2 reads SVGAGI (reference sequence). The CDR3 loop spans 13 amino acids.

The chain combines TRBV6-5 with TRBJ2-7; TRBD2 might be the D (5 bases). Germline V gene data show CDR1 as MNHEY and CDR2 as SVGAGI. CDR3 length: 13 residues. V was clipped by 7 bases and J by 2 bases, with 12 bases between them. The CDR3 region is CASTVAKTYEQYF. In nucleotides, the CDR3 is TGTGCCAGCACTGTAGCGAAAACCTACGAGCAGTACTTC.

The chain is built from TRBV27 and TRBJ1-5, with 9 positions matching TRBD1. The germline V gene encodes CDR1 MNHEY and CDR2 SMNVEV (reference sequence). The J segment lost 6 bases and the V segment lost 6 bases, leaving 6 bases of the junction unmatched. The CDR3 contains 14 residues. The CDR3, as DNA: TGTGCCAGCAGGATTACAGGGGGCGGTCAGCCCCAGCATTTT. Its protein is CASRITGGGQPQHF.

The genes are TRBV2 and TRBJ1-5; maybe TRBD1 (6 bases). This CDR3 contains 16 residues. V lost 8 bases, J lost 4 bases, and 21 bases lay in between. Germline lookup yields CDR1 SNHLY and CDR2 FYNNEI. Here the CDR3 DNA reads TGTGCCAGCCAGGTACTTCCGGACAGAGGAAATCAGCCCCAGCATTTT. Protein: CASQVLPDRGNQPQHF.

The chain couples TRBV12-5 to TRBJ2-1, with D perhaps matching TRBD2 (5 bases). Germline CDR1 reads LGHNT; CDR2 reads FRNRAP. This CDR3 region has 13 residues. V lost 5 bases and J lost 6, with 11 bases in between. In DNA, the CDR3 is TGTGCTAGTGGTCCCGATACTAGCAATGAGCAGTTCTTC. It is translated as CASGPDTSNEQFF.

This chain uses TRBV7-9 with TRBJ1-3; TRBD1 is a possible D gene (5 bases). Germline values: CDR1 SEHNR, CDR2 FQNEAQ (reference sequence). The length of the CDR3 is 15 residues. V lost 2 bases, J lost 4 bases, and 12 bases lay in between. CDR3 nucleotide sequence: TGTGCCAGCAGCTTAAGTACTGGGGCCGGAAACACCATATATTTT. Translating gives CASSLSTGAGNTIYF.

The V and J genes are TRBV11-2 and TRBJ2-5; 7 bases are shared with TRBD1. CDR3 length: 17 amino acids. V dropped 5 bases and J dropped 3; count of bases not matched to a gene: 15. Germline CDR1 and CDR2: SGHAT and FQNNGV. The CDR3 nucleotides read TGTGCCAGCAGCGACCACATAGGACAGGCCAAGGAAGAGACCCAGTACTTC. Translation gives CASSDHIGQAKEETQYF.

The rearrangement links TRBV9 to TRBJ2-1; perhaps TRBD1 as D (6 bases). V lost 0 bases and J 0 bases, leaving 16 bases between the germline ends. Germline loops: CDR1 SGDLS, CDR2 YYNGEE. The CDR3 loop spans 18 amino acids. CDR3 residues: CASSVGAGTSRSYNEQFF. The CDR3 bases are TGTGCCAGCAGCGTAGGAGCAGGGACATCTCGCTCCTACAATGAGCAGTTCTTC.

This clone was detected only once. The gene calls are TRBV7-9 and TRBJ2-5, with 12 positions matching TRBD2. Trimming at V came to 2 bases and at J to 2 bases, leaving 12 bases not matched to a gene. Germline loops: CDR1 SEHNR, CDR2 FQNEAQ (reference sequence). The CDR3 consists of 19 residues. CDR3 loop: CASSLPDTSGRRVQETQYF. The CDR3 nucleotides are TGTGCCAGCAGCTTACCGGACACTAGCGGGAGGAGGGTGCAAGAGACCCAGTACTTC.

The chain carries TRBV7-9 and TRBJ1-3; D unresolved. Germline assignment: CDR1 SEHNR and CDR2 FQNEAQ (reference sequence). The CDR3 is made up of 14 amino acids. Deletions cut 5 bases from V and 0 bases from J, with 8 bases between. The CDR3 DNA reads TGTGCCAGCAGCCTAATTGGCTCTGGAAACACCATATATTTT. It translates to CASSLIGSGNTIYF.

V usage is TRBV2 and J usage is TRBJ1-2; 8 bases line up with TRBD1. The CDR3 consists of 16 residues. Germline CDR1 and CDR2: SNHLY and FYNNEI. With 6 bases clipped from V and 6 bases from J, the junction kept 15 bases outside the gene matches. The CDR3 DNA reads as TGTGCCAGCAGCACAGGGACAGGCAATTTCCTCGATGGCTACACCTTC. Encoded protein: CASSTGTGNFLDGYTF.

The chain has TRBV9 and TRBJ2-1; D might be TRBD2 (6 bases). The length of the CDR3 is 15 residues. The germline gives CDR1 SGDLS, CDR2 YYNGEE. Between the trimmed V and J ends, which lost 4 bases and 8 bases, there was a span of 19 bases. The DNA of the CDR3 is TGTGCCAGCAGCCCCCGGGAGACAAGGCTCGATGAGCAGTTCTTC. Protein: CASSPRETRLDEQFF.

The J gene is TRBJ2-7, the V gene TRBV28; possible D gene TRBD1, 6 bases. V shed 7 bases and J shed 2 bases, with 12 bases lying between them. Germline-derived CDR1 and CDR2 are MDHEN and SYDVKM. The CDR3 spans 13 residues. The CDR3 DNA reads as TGTGCCAGCACCACAGGGCTTACCTACGAGCAGTACTTC. Its protein is CASTTGLTYEQYF.